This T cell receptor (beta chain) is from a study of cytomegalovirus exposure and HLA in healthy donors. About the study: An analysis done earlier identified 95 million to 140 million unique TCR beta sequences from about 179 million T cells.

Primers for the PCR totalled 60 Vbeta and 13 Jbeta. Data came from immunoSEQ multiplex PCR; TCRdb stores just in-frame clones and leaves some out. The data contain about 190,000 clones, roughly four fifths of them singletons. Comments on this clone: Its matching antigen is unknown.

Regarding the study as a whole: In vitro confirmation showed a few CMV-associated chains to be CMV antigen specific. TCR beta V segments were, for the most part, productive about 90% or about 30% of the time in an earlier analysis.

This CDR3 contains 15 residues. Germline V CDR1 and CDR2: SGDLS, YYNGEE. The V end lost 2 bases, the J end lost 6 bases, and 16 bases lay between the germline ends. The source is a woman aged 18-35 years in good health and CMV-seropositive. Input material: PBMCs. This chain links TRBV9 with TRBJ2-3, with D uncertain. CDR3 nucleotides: TGTGCCAGCAGCGTCATCGGTGATACCCGTGATACGCAGTATTTT. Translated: CASSVIGDTRDTQYF.